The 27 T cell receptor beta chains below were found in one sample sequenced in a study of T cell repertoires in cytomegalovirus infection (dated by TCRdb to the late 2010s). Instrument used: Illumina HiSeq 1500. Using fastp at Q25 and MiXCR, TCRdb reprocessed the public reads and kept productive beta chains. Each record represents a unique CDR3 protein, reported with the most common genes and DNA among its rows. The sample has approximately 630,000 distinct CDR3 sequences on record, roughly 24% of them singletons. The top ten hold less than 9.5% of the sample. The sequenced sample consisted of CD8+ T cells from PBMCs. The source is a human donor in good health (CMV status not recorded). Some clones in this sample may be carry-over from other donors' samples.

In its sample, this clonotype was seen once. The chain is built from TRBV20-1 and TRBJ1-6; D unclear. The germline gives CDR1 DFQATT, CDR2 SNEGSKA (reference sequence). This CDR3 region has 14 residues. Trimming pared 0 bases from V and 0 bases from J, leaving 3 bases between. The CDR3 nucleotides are TGCAGTGCTAGAGAGGGCTCCTATAATTCACCCCTCCACTTT. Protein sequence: CSAREGSYNSPLHF.

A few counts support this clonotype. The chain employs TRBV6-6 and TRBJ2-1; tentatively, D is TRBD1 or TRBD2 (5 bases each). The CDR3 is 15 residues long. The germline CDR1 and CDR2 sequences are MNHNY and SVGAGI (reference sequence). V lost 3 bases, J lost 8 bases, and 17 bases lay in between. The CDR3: CASSYEEGRIDEQFF. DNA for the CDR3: TGTGCCAGCAGTTATGAAGAGGGACGTATTGATGAGCAGTTCTTC.

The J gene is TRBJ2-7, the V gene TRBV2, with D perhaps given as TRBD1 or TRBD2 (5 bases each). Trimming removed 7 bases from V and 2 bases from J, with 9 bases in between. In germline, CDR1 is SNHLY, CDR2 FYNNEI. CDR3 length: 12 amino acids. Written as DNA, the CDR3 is TGTGCCAGCAAGGGGACCCCCTACGAGCAGTACTTC. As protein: CASKGTPYEQYF.

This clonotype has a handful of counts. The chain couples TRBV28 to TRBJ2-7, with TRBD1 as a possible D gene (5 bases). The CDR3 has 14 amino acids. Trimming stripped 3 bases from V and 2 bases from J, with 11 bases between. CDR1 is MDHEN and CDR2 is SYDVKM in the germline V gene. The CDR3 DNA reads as TGTGCCAGCAGTTTTGTGGGGCAAACCTACGAGCAGTACGTC. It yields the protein CASSFVGQTYEQYV.

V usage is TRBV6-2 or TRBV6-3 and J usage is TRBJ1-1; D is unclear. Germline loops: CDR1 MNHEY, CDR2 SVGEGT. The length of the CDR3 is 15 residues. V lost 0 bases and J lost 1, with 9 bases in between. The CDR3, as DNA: TGTGCCAGCAGTTACTCGAGCGAGGGGAACACTGAAGCTTTCTTT. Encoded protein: CASSYSSEGNTEAFF.

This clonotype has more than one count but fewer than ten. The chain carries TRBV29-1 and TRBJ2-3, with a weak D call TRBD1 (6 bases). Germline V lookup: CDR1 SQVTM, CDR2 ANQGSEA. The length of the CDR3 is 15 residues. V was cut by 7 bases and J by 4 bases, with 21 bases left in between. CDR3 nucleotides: TGCAGCGCCAAGACAGGCAAAGGGCTCGCAGATACGCAGTATTTT. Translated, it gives CSAKTGKGLADTQYF.

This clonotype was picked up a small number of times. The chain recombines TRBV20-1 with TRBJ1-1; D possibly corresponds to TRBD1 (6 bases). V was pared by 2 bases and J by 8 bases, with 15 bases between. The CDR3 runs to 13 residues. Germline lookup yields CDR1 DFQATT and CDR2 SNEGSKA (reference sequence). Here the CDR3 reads CSARPRGVGEAFF. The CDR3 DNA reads TGCAGTGCTAGACCTAGGGGGGTAGGAGAAGCTTTCTTT.

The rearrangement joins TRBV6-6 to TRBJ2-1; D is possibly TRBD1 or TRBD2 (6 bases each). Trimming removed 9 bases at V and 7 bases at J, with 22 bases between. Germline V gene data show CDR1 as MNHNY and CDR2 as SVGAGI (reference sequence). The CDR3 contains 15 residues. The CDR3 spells CASLQPRGRFNEQFF. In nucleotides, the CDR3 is TGTGCCAGTCTCCAACCCCGGGGGCGCTTTAATGAGCAGTTCTTC.

This CDR3 reads CASSPRAGQPYEQYF. In nucleotides, the CDR3 is TGTGCCAGCTCACCACGGGCAGGGCAACCCTACGAGCAGTACTTC. The rearrangement links TRBV18 to TRBJ2-7, with TRBD1 as a possible D gene (5 bases). V was trimmed by 1 base and J by 2 bases, leaving 12 bases between them. The CDR3 is made up of 15 amino acids. Looked up from germline, CDR1 is KGHSH and CDR2 is LQKENI.

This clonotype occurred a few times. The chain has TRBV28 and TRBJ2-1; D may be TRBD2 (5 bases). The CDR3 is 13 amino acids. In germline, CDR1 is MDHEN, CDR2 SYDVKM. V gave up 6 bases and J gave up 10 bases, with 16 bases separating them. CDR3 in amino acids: CASSPRRIEEQFF. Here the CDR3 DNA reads TGTGCCAGCAGCCCGCGGAGGATTGAGGAGCAGTTCTTC.

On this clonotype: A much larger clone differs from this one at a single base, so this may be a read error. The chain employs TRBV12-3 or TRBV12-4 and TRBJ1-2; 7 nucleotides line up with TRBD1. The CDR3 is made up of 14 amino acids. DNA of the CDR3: TGTGCCAGCAGTGCGCGGACAGGCAACTATAGCTACACCTTC. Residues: CASSARTGNYSYTF.

This CDR3 is CASSLSRYTEAFF. The CDR3 nucleotides are TGTGCCAGCAGTTTATCCCGATACACTGAAGCTTTCTTT. The chain uses TRBV27 and TRBJ1-1; D gene uncertain. Deletions cut 0 bases from V and 3 bases from J, with 5 bases between. The germline gives CDR1 MNHEY, CDR2 SMNVEV (reference sequence). This CDR3 comprises 13 residues.

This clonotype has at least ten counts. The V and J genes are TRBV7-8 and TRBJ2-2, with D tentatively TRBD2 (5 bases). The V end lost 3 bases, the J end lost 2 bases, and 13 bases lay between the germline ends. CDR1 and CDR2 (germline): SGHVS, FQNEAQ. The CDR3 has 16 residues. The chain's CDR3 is CASSFSSGLNTGELFF. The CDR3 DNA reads TGTGCCAGCAGCTTTAGTTCGGGATTAAACACCGGGGAGCTGTTTTTT. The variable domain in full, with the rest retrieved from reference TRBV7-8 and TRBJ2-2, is GAGVSQSPRYKVAKRGQDVALRCDPISGHVSLFWYQQALGQGPEFLTYFQNEAQLDKSGLPSDRFFAERPEGSVSTLKIQRTQQEDSAVYLCASSFSSGLNTGELFFGEGSRLTVL.

The CDR3 nucleotides are TGTGCCAGCAGCGAACCCTGGGAGAGAATCTACGAGCAGTACTTC. It is translated as CASSEPWERIYEQYF. The chain uses TRBV7-8 and TRBJ2-7; a weak D match, TRBD2 (5 bases). V gave up 5 bases and J gave up 3 bases, with 17 bases separating them. The germline V gene has CDR1 SGHVS and CDR2 FQNEAQ. The CDR3 is 15 residues long.

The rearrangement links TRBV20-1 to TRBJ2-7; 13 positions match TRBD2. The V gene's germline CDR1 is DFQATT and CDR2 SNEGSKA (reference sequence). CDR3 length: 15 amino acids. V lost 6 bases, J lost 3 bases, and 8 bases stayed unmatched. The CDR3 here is CSALRTSGGHYEQYF. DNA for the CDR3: TGCAGTGCCCTGCGGACTAGCGGGGGACACTACGAGCAGTACTTC.

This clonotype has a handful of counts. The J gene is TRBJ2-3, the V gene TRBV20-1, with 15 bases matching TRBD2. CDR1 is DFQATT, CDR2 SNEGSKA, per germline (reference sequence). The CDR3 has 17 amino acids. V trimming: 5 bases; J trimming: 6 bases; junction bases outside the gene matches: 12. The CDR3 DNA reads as TGCAGTGCTGGGGGACTAGCGGGGGGCCGATTATTGGATACGCAGTATTTT. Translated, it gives CSAGGLAGGRLLDTQYF.

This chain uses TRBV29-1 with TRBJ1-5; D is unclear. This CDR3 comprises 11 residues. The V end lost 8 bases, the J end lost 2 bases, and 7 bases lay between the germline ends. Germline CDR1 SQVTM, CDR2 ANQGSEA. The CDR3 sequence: CSRRGNQPQHF. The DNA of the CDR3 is TGCAGCCGAAGGGGCAATCAGCCCCAGCATTTT.

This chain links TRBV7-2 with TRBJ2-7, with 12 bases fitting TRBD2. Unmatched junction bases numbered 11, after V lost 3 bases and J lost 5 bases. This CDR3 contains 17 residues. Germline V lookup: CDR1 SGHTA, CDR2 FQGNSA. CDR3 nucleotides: TGTGCCAGCAGCTTGTGGGGAAGCGCTAGCGGGGGGGACGAGCAGTACGTC. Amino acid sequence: CASSLWGSASGGDEQYV.

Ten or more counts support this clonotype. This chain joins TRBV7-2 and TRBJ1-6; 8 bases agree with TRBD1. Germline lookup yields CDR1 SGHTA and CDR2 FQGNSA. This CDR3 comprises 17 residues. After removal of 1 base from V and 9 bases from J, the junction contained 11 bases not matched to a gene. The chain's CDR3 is CASSLVYQGASGSPLHF. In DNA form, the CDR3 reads TGTGCCAGCAGCTTAGTGTACCAGGGGGCGTCCGGTTCACCCCTCCACTTT.

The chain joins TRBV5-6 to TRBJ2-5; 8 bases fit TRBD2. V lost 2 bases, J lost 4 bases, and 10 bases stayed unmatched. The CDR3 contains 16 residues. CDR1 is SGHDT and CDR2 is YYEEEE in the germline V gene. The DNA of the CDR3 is TGTGCCAGCAGCTTTATTAGCGGGGAACCCCGAGAGACCCAGTACTTC. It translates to CASSFISGEPRETQYF.

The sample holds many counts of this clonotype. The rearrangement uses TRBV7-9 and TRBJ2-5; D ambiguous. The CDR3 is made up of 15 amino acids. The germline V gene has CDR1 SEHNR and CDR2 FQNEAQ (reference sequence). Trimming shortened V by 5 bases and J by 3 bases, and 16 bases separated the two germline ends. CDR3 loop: CASSPTEDWEETQYF. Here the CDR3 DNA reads TGTGCCAGCAGCCCAACAGAGGATTGGGAAGAGACCCAGTACTTC.

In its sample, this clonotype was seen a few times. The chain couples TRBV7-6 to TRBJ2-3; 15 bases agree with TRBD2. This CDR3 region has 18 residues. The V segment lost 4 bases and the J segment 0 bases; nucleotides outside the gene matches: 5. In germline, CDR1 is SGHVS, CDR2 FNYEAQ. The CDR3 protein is CASSWGLAGGSSTDTQYF. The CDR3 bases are TGTGCCAGCAGCTGGGGACTAGCGGGGGGTTCTAGCACAGATACGCAGTATTTT.

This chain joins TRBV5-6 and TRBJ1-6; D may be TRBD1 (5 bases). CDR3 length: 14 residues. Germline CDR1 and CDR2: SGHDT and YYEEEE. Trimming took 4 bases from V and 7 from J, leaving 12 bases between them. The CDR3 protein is CASSEGQRNSPLHF. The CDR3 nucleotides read TGTGCCAGCAGCGAAGGACAAAGAAATTCACCCCTCCACTTT.

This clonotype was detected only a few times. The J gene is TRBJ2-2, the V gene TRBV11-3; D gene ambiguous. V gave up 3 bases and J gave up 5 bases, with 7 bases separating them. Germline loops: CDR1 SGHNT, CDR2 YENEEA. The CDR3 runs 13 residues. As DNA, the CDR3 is TGTGCCAGCAGCTTTATGGGGACCGGGGAGCTGTTTTTT. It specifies CASSFMGTGELFF.

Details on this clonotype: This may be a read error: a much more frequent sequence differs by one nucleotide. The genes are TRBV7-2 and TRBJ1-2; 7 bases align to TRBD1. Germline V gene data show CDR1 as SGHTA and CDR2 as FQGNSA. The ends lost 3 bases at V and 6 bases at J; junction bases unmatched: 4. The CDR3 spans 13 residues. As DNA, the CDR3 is TGTGCCAGCAGCTTTGGGACAGTTAATGGCTACACCTTC. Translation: CASSFGTVNGYTF.

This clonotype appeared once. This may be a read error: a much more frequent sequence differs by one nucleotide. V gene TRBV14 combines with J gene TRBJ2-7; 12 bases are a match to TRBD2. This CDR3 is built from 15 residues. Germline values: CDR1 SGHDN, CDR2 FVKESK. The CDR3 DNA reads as TGTGGCAGCAGCCTGACTAGCGGGGGAACCTACGAGCAGTACTTC. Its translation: CGSSLTSGGTYEQYF.

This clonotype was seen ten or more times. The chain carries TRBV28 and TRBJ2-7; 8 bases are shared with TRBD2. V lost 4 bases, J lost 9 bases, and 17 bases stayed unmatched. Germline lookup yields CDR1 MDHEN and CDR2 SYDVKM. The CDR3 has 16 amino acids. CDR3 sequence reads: CASSSSGGEALRGQYV. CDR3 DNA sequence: TGTGCCAGCAGTTCCTCGGGGGGGGAAGCCCTACGAGGGCAGTACGTC.